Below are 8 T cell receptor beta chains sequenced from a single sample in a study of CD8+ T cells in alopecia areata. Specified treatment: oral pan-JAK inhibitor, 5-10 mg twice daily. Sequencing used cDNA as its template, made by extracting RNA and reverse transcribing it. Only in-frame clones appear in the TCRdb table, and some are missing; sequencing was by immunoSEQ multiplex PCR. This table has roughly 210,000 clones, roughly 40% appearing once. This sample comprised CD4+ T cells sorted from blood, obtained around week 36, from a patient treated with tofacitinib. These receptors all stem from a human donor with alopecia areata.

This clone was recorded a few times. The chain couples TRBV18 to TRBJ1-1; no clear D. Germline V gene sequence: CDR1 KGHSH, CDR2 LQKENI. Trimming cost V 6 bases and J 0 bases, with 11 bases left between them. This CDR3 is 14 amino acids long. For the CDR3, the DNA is TGTGCCAGCTCCACCCGAGGGATGAACACTGAAGCTTTCTTT. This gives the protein CASSTRGMNTEAFF.

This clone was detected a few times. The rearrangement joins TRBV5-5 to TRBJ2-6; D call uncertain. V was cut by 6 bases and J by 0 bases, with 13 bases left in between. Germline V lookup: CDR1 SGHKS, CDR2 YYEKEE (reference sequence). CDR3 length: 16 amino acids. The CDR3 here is CASTSSSTSGANVLTF. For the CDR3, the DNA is TGTGCCAGCACCTCCTCATCGACCTCTGGGGCCAACGTCCTGACTTTC.

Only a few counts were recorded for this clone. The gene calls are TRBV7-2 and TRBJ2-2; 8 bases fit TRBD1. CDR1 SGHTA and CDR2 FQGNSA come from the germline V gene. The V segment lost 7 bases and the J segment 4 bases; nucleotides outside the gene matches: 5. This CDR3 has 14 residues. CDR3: CASIRQGSTGELFF. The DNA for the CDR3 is TGTGCCAGCATCCGACAGGGGTCCACCGGGGAGCTGTTTTTT.

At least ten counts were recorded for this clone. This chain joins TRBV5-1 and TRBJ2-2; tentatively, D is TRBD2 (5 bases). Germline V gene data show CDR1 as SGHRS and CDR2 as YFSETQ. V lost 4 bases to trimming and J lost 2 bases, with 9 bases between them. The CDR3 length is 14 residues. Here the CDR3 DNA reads TGCGCCAGCAGCCCCGGACTTAACACCGGGGAGCTGTTTTTT. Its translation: CASSPGLNTGELFF.

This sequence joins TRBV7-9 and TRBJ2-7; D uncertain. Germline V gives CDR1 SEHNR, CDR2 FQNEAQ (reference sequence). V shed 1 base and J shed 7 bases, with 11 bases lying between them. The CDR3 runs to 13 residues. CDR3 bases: TGTGCCAGCAGCTTAGTATCGGCCCGGGAGCAGTACTTC. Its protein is CASSLVSAREQYF.

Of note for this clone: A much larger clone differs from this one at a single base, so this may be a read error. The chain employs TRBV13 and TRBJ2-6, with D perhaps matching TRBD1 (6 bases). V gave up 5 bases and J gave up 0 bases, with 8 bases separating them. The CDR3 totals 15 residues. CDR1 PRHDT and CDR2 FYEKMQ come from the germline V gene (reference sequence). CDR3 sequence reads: CASSKGGSGANVLTF. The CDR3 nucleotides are TGTGCCAGCAGCAAAGGGGGCTCTGGGGCCAACGTCCTGACTTTC.

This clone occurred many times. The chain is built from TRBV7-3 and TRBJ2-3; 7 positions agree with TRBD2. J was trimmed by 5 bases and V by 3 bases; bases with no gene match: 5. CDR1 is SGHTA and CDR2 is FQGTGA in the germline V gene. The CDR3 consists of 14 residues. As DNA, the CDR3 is TGTGCCAGCAGCTTTGGCGGGAGCGGAGATACGCAGTATTTT. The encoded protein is CASSFGGSGDTQYF.

For the CDR3, the DNA is TGTGCCAGCAGCCCGGGACTAGCGGGTGTCCTGGCGCTGTTTTTT. This translates into CASSPGLAGVLALFF. The rearrangement uses TRBV7-9 and TRBJ2-2; 12 positions agree with TRBD2. Germline CDR1 reads SEHNR; CDR2 reads FQNEAQ (reference sequence). Trimming took 5 bases from V and 13 from J; bases not matched to a gene: 11. There are 15 residues in the CDR3.